Reported below is one T cell receptor (beta chain). This record belongs to a study of blood T cell repertoires in COVID-19. TCRdb keeps only in-frame clones here, not all; method: immunoSEQ multiplex PCR. The data show 90,000 to 150,000 clones, 79% seen once. Sequencing was done on a sample of peripheral blood. The source is a woman older than 75 with acute or convalescent COVID-19.

CDR3 loop: CAISSSGQVRNEQFF. The CDR3 region has the DNA TGTGCCATCAGTTCGTCTGGCCAAGTACGAAATGAGCAGTTCTTC. The rearrangement uses TRBV10-3 and TRBJ2-1; no clear D gene. Trimming removed 5 bases from V and 7 bases from J, with 18 bases in between. The CDR3 spans 15 residues. Germline values: CDR1 ENHRY, CDR2 SYGVKD.